This is a list of T cell receptor beta chains from one sample in a study of PD-1 blockade in classical Hodgkin lymphoma. The repertoire was sequenced with immunoSEQ multiplex PCR; TCRdb's copy has only in-frame clones and lacks some. The sample holds approximately 21,000 clones, around nine tenths seen once. The specimen sequenced was CD8+ T cells from blood. Receptors were obtained from a human donor with classical Hodgkin lymphoma. Both conserved end residues are part of each CDR3. A D gene is named only where the DNA matches it firmly. Size tells how often a clone was seen (once, few, many) or the class of an expanded clone, and some rows leave it out.

D gene	V gene	J gene	clone size	CDR3 protein	CDR3 DNA
-	TRBV6-1	TRBJ1-1	-	CASSSMTNTEAFF	TGTGCCAGCAGTTCCATGACGAACACTGAAGCTTTCTTT
-	TRBV7-6	TRBJ1-2	-	CASSLGGVHGYTF	TGTGCCAGCAGCTTAGGCGGGGTTCATGGCTACACCTTC
TRBD2	TRBV5-1	TRBJ2-1	-	CASSLGLADYNEQFF	TGCGCCAGCAGCTTGGGACTAGCGGATTACAATGAGCAGTTCTTC
-	TRBV19	TRBJ2-7	-	CASTSSPQGGEQYF	TGTGCCAGTACCTCAAGTCCCCAGGGGGGCGAGCAGTACTTC
-	TRBV27	TRBJ2-7	-	CASSLIGAPYEQYF	TGTGCCAGCAGTTTAATAGGGGCCCCCTACGAGCAGTACTTC
-	TRBV30	TRBJ1-3	-	CACTYPTIYF	TGTGCCTGCACTTATCCCACCATATATTTT
TRBD1	TRBV7-9	TRBJ1-2	-	CASSSGQGDYGYTF	TGTGCCAGCAGCTCGGGACAGGGGGACTATGGCTACACCTTC
-	TRBV9	TRBJ2-2	once	CASSIQGSGELFF	TGTGCCAGCAGCATCCAGGGTTCCGGGGAGCTGTTTTTT
-	TRBV10-1	TRBJ1-1	-	CASSDGARNTEAFF	TGCGCCAGCAGTGACGGGGCGAGAAACACTGAAGCTTTCTTT
-	TRBV5-6	TRBJ1-2	-	CASSLRSNYGYTF	TGTGCCAGCAGCCTGAGGTCTAACTATGGCTACACCTTC
-	TRBV5-5	TRBJ2-1	-	CASSFATGPYNEQFF	TGTGCCAGCAGCTTTGCAACCGGGCCTTACAATGAGCAGTTCTTC
-	TRBV28	TRBJ1-5	-	CASSLWTMGQPQHF	TGTGCCAGCAGTTTATGGACAATGGGTCAGCCCCAGCATTTT
-	TRBV9	TRBJ2-1	-	CASSVGTSSYNEQFF	TGTGCCAGCAGCGTAGGGACGAGCTCCTACAATGAGCAGTTCTTC
TRBD1	TRBV4-1	TRBJ2-7	medium-sized	CASSLDRAYEQYF	TGCGCCAGCAGCTTGGACAGGGCCTACGAGCAGTACTTC
-	TRBV7-2	TRBJ1-6	-	CASSFVVSPLHF	TGTGCCAGCAGCTTTGTTGTCTCACCCCTCCACTTT
-	TRBV5-8	TRBJ2-1	once	CASSLGWNEQFF	TGTGCCAGCAGCTTGGGGTGGAATGAGCAGTTCTTC
-	TRBV5-1	TRBJ1-3	-	CASSPTTFPGNTIYF	TGCGCCAGCAGCCCAACAACATTCCCCGGAAACACCATATATTTT
-	TRBV6-5	TRBJ2-6	-	CASSYSTLSGANVLTF	TGTGCCAGCAGTTACTCGACGCTCTCTGGGGCCAACGTCCTGACTTTC
-	TRBV6-6	TRBJ1-6	-	CASSYQGTGNSPLHF	TGTGCCAGCAGTTACCAGGGGACGGGGAATTCACCCCTCCACTTT
-	TRBV27	TRBJ2-3	-	CASSLYLAATDTQYF	TGTGCCAGCAGTTTATATCTCGCGGCTACAGATACGCAGTATTTT
TRBD2	TRBV11-2	TRBJ2-1	-	CASSTGEGYNEQFF	TGTGCCAGCAGCACGGGGGAGGGGTACAATGAGCAGTTCTTC
TRBD1	TRBV11-2	TRBJ1-2	-	CASSYAGTGEQLAYGYTF	TGTGCCAGCAGCTACGCCGGGACAGGGGAGCAGTTAGCCTATGGCTACACCTTC
-	TRBV7-8	TRBJ2-7	-	CASSLRDTYEQYF	TGTGCCAGCAGCTTACGGGATACCTACGAGCAGTACTTC
TRBD1	TRBV7-9	TRBJ2-1	-	CASSPGQGGHNEQFF	TGTGCCAGCAGCCCAGGACAGGGGGGACACAATGAGCAGTTCTTC
-	TRBV11-2	TRBJ1-1	once	CASSLLGGTEAFF	TGTGCCAGCAGCTTATTGGGGGGCACTGAAGCTTTCTTT
-	TRBV30	TRBJ1-2	-	CAWINPGVDYGYTF	TGTGCCTGGATCAATCCGGGGGTGGACTATGGCTACACCTTC
-	TRBV6-5	TRBJ2-7	once	CASSPGISYEQYF	TGTGCCAGCAGTCCGGGGATCTCCTACGAGCAGTACTTC
-	TRBV10-2	TRBJ1-4	-	CASTQSNEKLFF	TGCGCCAGCACTCAGAGTAATGAAAAACTGTTTTTT
-	TRBV4-3	TRBJ2-3	-	CASSQPQLECTDTQYF	TGCGCCAGCAGCCAACCCCAACTAGAATGCACAGATACGCAGTATTTT
-	TRBV7-2	TRBJ2-7	-	CASSHTRYEQYF	TGTGCCAGCAGCCATACCAGATACGAGCAGTACTTC
-	TRBV5-1	TRBJ1-1	-	CASSSFPETVRNTEAFF	TGCGCCAGCAGCTCCTTCCCTGAGACAGTGAGGAACACTGAAGCTTTCTTT
-	TRBV11-3	TRBJ1-1	-	CASSLVQGVRKPEAFF	TGTGCCAGCAGCTTAGTACAGGGAGTAAGAAAGCCTGAAGCTTTCTTT
TRBD1	TRBV11-2	TRBJ1-2	-	CASSGIDREGSYGYTF	TGTGCCAGCAGCGGGATAGACAGGGAAGGGAGCTATGGCTACACCTTC
-	TRBV2	TRBJ1-1	-	CASSGEMNTEAFF	TGTGCCAGCAGTGGCGAGATGAACACTGAAGCTTTCTTT
-	TRBV5-1	TRBJ2-5	-	CASSLDGETQYF	TGCGCCAGCAGCTTGGACGGGGAGACCCAGTACTTC
-	TRBV7-8	TRBJ1-1	-	CASSFRGDAGTEAFF	TGTGCCAGCAGCTTCAGGGGCGACGCGGGCACTGAAGCTTTCTTT
TRBD2	TRBV4-1	TRBJ2-3	-	CASSQVESGGAGTQYF	TGCGCCAGCAGCCAAGTTGAAAGCGGGGGGGCGGGTACGCAGTATTTT
-	TRBV5-1	TRBJ2-1	-	CASSLEGISYNEQFF	TGCGCCAGCAGCTTGGAAGGGATTTCCTACAATGAGCAGTTCTTC
-	TRBV4-1	TRBJ1-1	-	CASSLIPGVLAEAFF	TGCGCCAGCAGCCTAATCCCCGGGGTTCTCGCTGAAGCTTTCTTT
-	TRBV5-1	TRBJ1-1	-	CASSLGSGAANTEAFF	TGCGCCAGCAGCTTGGGGAGCGGAGCAGCTAACACTGAAGCTTTCTTT
TRBD1	TRBV30	TRBJ2-7	-	CAWSGTGQGFYEQYF	TGTGCCTGGAGTGGAACGGGACAGGGTTTCTACGAGCAGTACTTC
-	TRBV6-5	TRBJ2-1	-	CASSYRESYNEQFF	TGTGCCAGCAGTTACAGGGAGTCCTACAATGAGCAGTTCTTC
-	TRBV6-5	TRBJ2-7	once	CASSYQVGGEQYF	TGTGCCAGCAGTTATCAAGTTGGGGGCGAGCAGTACTTC
TRBD2	TRBV4-1	TRBJ2-3	-	CASSQEGPIAGGPFTDTQYF	TGCGCCAGCAGCCAAGAAGGGCCAATAGCGGGGGGTCCTTTCACAGATACGCAGTATTTT
-	TRBV4-3	TRBJ1-3	-	CASSQDIGGSGNTIYF	TGCGCCAGCAGCCAAGATATAGGAGGGTCTGGAAACACCATATATTTT
-	TRBV7-2	TRBJ2-7	-	CASSLFGGDANEQYF	TGTGCCAGCAGTCTTTTCGGTGGGGACGCGAACGAGCAGTACTTC
TRBD1	TRBV29-1	TRBJ2-7	-	CSVELRGRYEQYF	TGCAGCGTCGAGCTCAGGGGGCGTTACGAGCAGTACTTC
-	TRBV28	TRBJ2-1	-	CASSLPSNEQFF	TGTGCCAGCAGTTTACCCTCCAATGAGCAGTTCTTC
-	TRBV6-6	TRBJ1-1	-	CASRDSATEAFF	TGTGCCAGCAGAGATTCGGCCACTGAAGCTTTCTTT